A single sample gave rise to the 29 T cell receptor beta chains below, sequenced in a study of T cell repertoires in cytomegalovirus infection. TCRdb itself ran the reads through MiXCR, one entry per CDR3 protein. Here the sample spans hundreds of thousands of distinct CDR3 sequences, more than 20% being singletons. Sample: CD8+ T cells from PBMCs. The receptors here all came from a human donor in good health (CMV status not recorded). Some clones in this sample may be carry-over from other donors' samples.

For this clonotype: Since a much larger clone is just one base distant, this may be a read error. The rearrangement links TRBV28 to TRBJ2-1; D may match TRBD1 or TRBD2 (5 bases each). The CDR3 sequence is 14 residues long. Germline CDR1 and CDR2: MDHEN and SYDVKM. V was trimmed by 4 bases and J by 8 bases, leaving 15 bases between them. The CDR3 sequence is CASSYRGPHDEQFF. The CDR3 DNA is TGTGCCAGCAGTTACCGGGGACCGCACGATGAGCAGTTCTTC.

This clonotype has more than one count but fewer than ten. V gene TRBV3-1 combines with J gene TRBJ2-6; 7 positions match TRBD1. Losses at the gene ends were 0 bases for V and 0 bases for J; bases not matched to a gene: 11. This CDR3 spans 20 amino acids. Per germline, CDR1 LGHDT and CDR2 YNNKEL (reference sequence). The CDR3 region has the DNA TGTGCCAGCAGCCAAGATAATGGAGTGGACAGGCTCTCTGGGGCCAACGTCCTGACTTTC. Amino acids: CASSQDNGVDRLSGANVLTF.

Regarding this clonotype: Possible read error: a much larger clone is one base away. The chain employs TRBV20-1 and TRBJ2-2; 10 positions match TRBD2. V shed 3 bases, J shed 4 bases, and the junction held 8 bases outside the gene matches. This CDR3 region has 16 residues. Per germline, CDR1 DFQATT and CDR2 SNEGSKA (reference sequence). CDR3 sequence (DNA): TGCAGTGCTAGTGTCCGGACTAGCGGACTCACCGGGGAGCTGTTTTTT. Protein: CSASVRTSGLTGELFF.

The chain uses TRBV12-5 and TRBJ1-1, with D maybe TRBD1 (5 bases). The CDR3 length is 17 residues. Deletions cut 3 bases from V and 0 bases from J, with 17 bases between. Per germline, CDR1 LGHNT and CDR2 FRNRAP. CDR3 bases: TGTGCTAGTGGTTTTCTAATACCGGGACGGATGAACACTGAAGCTTTCTTT. Protein product: CASGFLIPGRMNTEAFF.

The chain carries TRBV6-2 or TRBV6-3 and TRBJ2-7; maybe TRBD2 (5 bases). Trimming took off 6 bases at V and 3 bases at J, with 12 bases between the two ends. Germline CDR1 MNHEY, CDR2 SVGEGT. The CDR3 runs 13 residues. The CDR3 protein is CASSPGLYYEQYF. The CDR3 DNA follows: TGTGCCAGCAGCCCCGGACTTTACTACGAGCAGTACTTC.

This chain links TRBV6-6 with TRBJ2-5; 8 bases fit TRBD2. The germline V gene encodes CDR1 MNHNY and CDR2 SVGAGI (reference sequence). The J segment lost 1 base and the V segment lost 5 bases, leaving 6 bases of the junction unmatched. The CDR3 totals 15 residues. The CDR3 sequence is CASSHQRGTQETQYF. The CDR3 nucleotides read TGTGCCAGCAGTCACCAGCGGGGGACCCAAGAGACCCAGTACTTC.

This clonotype was seen a few times. This chain uses TRBV10-3 with TRBJ1-2; 7 nucleotides agree with TRBD1. The germline V gene has CDR1 ENHRY and CDR2 SYGVKD. The junction had 11 bases not matched to a gene; V was cut back by 7 bases and J by 6 bases. The CDR3 covers 14 residues. In DNA, the CDR3 is TGTGCCATCAAACTAGGACAGGATCTCAATGGCTACACCTTC. Translated, it gives CAIKLGQDLNGYTF.

The chain links TRBV2 to TRBJ2-1; D is unresolved. The V end lost 2 bases, the J end lost 8 bases, and 16 bases lay between the germline ends. CDR1 is SNHLY and CDR2 is FYNNEI in the germline V gene. The CDR3 has 15 amino acids. The CDR3 sequence is CASSELDELSDEQFF. In DNA form, the CDR3 reads TGTGCCAGCAGTGAACTGGACGAGCTGAGCGATGAGCAGTTCTTC. Variable domain in full (rest from reference TRBV2 and TRBJ2-1): EPEVTQTPSHQVTQMGQEVILRCVPISNHLYFYWYRQILGQKVEFLVSFYNNEISEKSEIFDDQFSVERPDGSNFTLKIRSTKLEDSAMYFCASSELDELSDEQFFGPGTRLTVL.

This clonotype has a handful of counts. This sequence joins TRBV18 and TRBJ2-7; D unresolved. Between the trimmed V and J ends, which lost 3 bases and 2 bases, there was a span of 11 bases. Germline CDR1 reads KGHSH; CDR2 reads LQKENI. CDR3 length: 14 residues. CDR3 nucleotide sequence: TGTGCCAGCTCACCTACCGGGTCAGCCTACGAGCAGTACTTC. Protein: CASSPTGSAYEQYF.

This chain links TRBV7-8 with TRBJ2-5, with TRBD2 as a possible D gene (6 bases). The V and J ends lost 5 bases and 10 bases respectively, with 14 bases between them. CDR1 and CDR2 from the germline V gene are SGHVS and FQNEAQ. There are 12 residues in the CDR3. Here the CDR3 reads CASSDVGGIQYF. CDR3 sequence (DNA): TGTGCCAGCAGCGACGTGGGGGGAATCCAGTACTTC.

This clonotype appeared a few times. The rearrangement uses TRBV7-9 and TRBJ2-1, with TRBD2 identical over 12 bases. The CDR3 totals 19 residues. V lost 2 bases to trimming and J lost 6 bases; unmatched junction nucleotides: 14. Germline CDR1 reads SEHNR; CDR2 reads FQNEAQ (reference sequence). The CDR3 reads CASSLSASGGALGTNEQFF. The CDR3 DNA follows: TGTGCCAGCAGCTTATCGGCTAGCGGGGGGGCCCTAGGTACCAATGAGCAGTTCTTC.

This rearrangement joins TRBV15 to TRBJ1-1; the match to TRBD1 covers 7 bases. This CDR3 contains 16 residues. Per the germline V gene, CDR1 is LNHNV and CDR2 is YYDKDF (reference sequence). The ends lost 1 base at V and 7 bases at J; junction bases unmatched: 12. The CDR3 DNA reads as TGTGCCACCAGCAGAGGCACAGGGGATGGTAGCGGTGAAGCTTTCTTT. It translates to CATSRGTGDGSGEAFF.

This clonotype was detected only a few times. J is TRBJ1-5 and V is TRBV28; 7 nucleotides match TRBD1. Unmatched junction bases numbered 8, after V lost 6 bases and J lost 6 bases. The CDR3 is 14 amino acids. Germline CDR1 MDHEN, CDR2 SYDVKM. DNA of the CDR3: TGTGCCAGCAGCCGGCAGGGGGTCGGTCAGCCCCAGCATTTT. The encoded protein is CASSRQGVGQPQHF. Combining the CDR3 with reference TRBV28 and TRBJ1-5 gives the whole variable domain DVKVTQSSRYLVKRTGEKVFLECVQDMDHENMFWYRQDPGLGLRLIYFSYDVKMKEKGDIPEGYSVSREKKERFSLILESASTNQTSMYLCASSRQGVGQPQHFGDGTRLSIL.

This clonotype was detected ten times or more. The chain joins TRBV28 to TRBJ2-1; possibly TRBD1 for D (6 bases). Deletions cut 8 bases from V and 2 bases from J, with 16 bases between. The V gene's germline CDR1 is MDHEN and CDR2 SYDVKM. There are 15 residues in the CDR3. The CDR3 loop reads CASGNRDKPYNEQFF. The CDR3 DNA reads as TGTGCCAGCGGGAACCGGGACAAGCCCTACAATGAGCAGTTCTTC.

The chain uses TRBV2 and TRBJ2-1, with TRBD1 matching 8 bases. Germline V gene lookup returns CDR1 SNHLY and CDR2 FYNNEI. The trim removed 7 bases at V and 1 base at J, leaving 6 bases unmatched. CDR3 size: 15 residues. CDR3 protein: CASTSTGASYNEQFF. The CDR3 DNA sequence: TGTGCCAGCACCTCGACAGGGGCTTCCTACAATGAGCAGTTCTTC.

The genes are TRBV5-1 and TRBJ2-7; 10 bases agree with TRBD1. The CDR3 loop spans 15 amino acids. The J segment lost 3 bases and the V segment lost 4 bases, leaving 7 bases of the junction unmatched. CDR1 is SGHRS and CDR2 is YFSETQ in the germline V gene. CDR3: CASSTGTGAGYEQYF. The CDR3 DNA follows: TGCGCCAGCAGCACCGGGACAGGGGCCGGCTACGAGCAGTACTTC.

The gene calls are TRBV19 and TRBJ2-7, with TRBD1 matching over 7 bases. The trim removed 1 base at V and 1 base at J, leaving 10 bases unmatched. Looked up from germline, CDR1 is LNHDA and CDR2 is SQIVND (reference sequence). This CDR3 is 17 amino acids long. CDR3 in DNA: TGTGCCAGTAGTATAGGGGGTGAGGACAGGCCATCCTACGAGCAGTACTTC. It translates to CASSIGGEDRPSYEQYF.

There are many counts of this clonotype. The chain joins TRBV7-2 to TRBJ1-5; D uncertain. Germline V gene data show CDR1 as SGHTA and CDR2 as FQGNSA. Trimming shortened V by 1 base and J by 2 bases, and 9 bases separated the two germline ends. The CDR3 consists of 15 residues. The CDR3 DNA sequence: TGTGCCAGCAGCTTAGACCCGGGAGGCAATCAGCCCCAGCATTTT. Protein product: CASSLDPGGNQPQHF.

On this clonotype itself: This may arise from a read error, as a much more abundant clone is one base away. The CDR3 does not end in the conserved phenylalanine or tryptophan, so this is likely a read error. This sequence joins TRBV7-3 and TRBJ1-1, with 7 nucleotides matching TRBD1. Trimming took 5 bases from V and 3 from J; bases not matched to a gene: 12. Per germline, CDR1 SGHTA and CDR2 FQGTGA. The CDR3 sequence is 16 residues long. The CDR3 DNA reads as TGTGCCAGCAGCCCGGGGAGGGGGCTGGGGGACACTGAAGCTTTCCTT. As protein: CASSPGRGLGDTEAFL.

The gene calls are TRBV15 and TRBJ2-7; D possibly corresponds to TRBD1 (5 bases). Trimming removed 8 bases from V and 3 bases from J, with 8 bases in between. Germline V CDR1 and CDR2: LNHNV, YYDKDF (reference sequence). CDR3 length: 11 residues. The CDR3 reads CATQGGYEQYF. DNA of the CDR3: TGTGCCACCCAGGGTGGCTACGAGCAGTACTTC.

This clonotype has at least ten counts. CDR3 coding DNA: TGTGCCACCGGGACCGATAACTACGAGCAGTACGTC. Translating it yields CATGTDNYEQYV. The chain joins TRBV7-9 to TRBJ2-7, with D perhaps matching TRBD1 or TRBD2 (5 bases each). Trimming cost V 10 bases and J 3 bases, with 13 bases left between them. Looked up from germline, CDR1 is SEHNR and CDR2 is FQNEAQ (reference sequence). This CDR3 contains 12 residues.

This clonotype was seen repeatedly, ten times or more. This chain links TRBV14 with TRBJ2-1, with D possibly TRBD2 on 5 matching bases. The V gene's germline CDR1 is SGHDN and CDR2 FVKESK. The CDR3 covers 13 residues. V dropped 3 bases and J dropped 3 bases, with 6 bases sitting between them. This chain's CDR3 is CASSQRVYNEQFF. CDR3 in DNA: TGTGCCAGCAGCCAGCGGGTCTACAATGAGCAGTTCTTC. Supplemented by reference TRBV14 and TRBJ2-1, the full variable domain reads EAGVTQFPSHSVIEKGQTVTLRCDPISGHDNLYWYRRVMGKEIKFLLHFVKESKQDESGMPNNRFLAERTGGTYSTLKVQPAELEDSGVYFCASSQRVYNEQFFGPGTRLTVL.

The rearrangement uses TRBV25-1 and TRBJ2-5; TRBD1 agrees at 10 bases. CDR3 length: 16 amino acids. The V gene's germline CDR1 is MGHDK and CDR2 SYGVNS. J gave up 4 bases and V 2 bases, and 7 bases lay outside the gene matches. CDR3 in DNA: TGTGCCAGCAGTGAAAGGGACAGGGGAGGACGAGAGACCCAGTACTTC. It translates to CASSERDRGGRETQYF.

The chain is built from TRBV7-9 and TRBJ2-2; 7 nucleotides align to TRBD1. The CDR3 covers 20 residues. Looked up from germline, CDR1 is SEHNR and CDR2 is FQNEAQ (reference sequence). After removal of 4 bases from V and 0 bases from J, the junction contained 17 bases not matched to a gene. CDR3 loop: CASSSTPGQAGYANTGELFF. In DNA form, the CDR3 reads TGTGCCAGCAGCTCAACCCCTGGACAGGCCGGGTATGCGAACACCGGGGAGCTGTTTTTT.

The chain has TRBV6-1 and TRBJ1-1; D gene ambiguous. This CDR3 is built from 12 residues. Between the trimmed V and J ends, which lost 3 bases and 7 bases, there was a span of 9 bases. Germline lookup yields CDR1 MNHNS and CDR2 SASEGT. CDR3 DNA: TGTGCCAGCAGTGACAGGCCGCATGAAGCTTTCTTT. This codes for CASSDRPHEAFF.

The chain recombines TRBV9 with TRBJ2-2; D gene ambiguous. CDR3 length equals 15 residues. Germline assignment: CDR1 SGDLS and CDR2 YYNGEE. Trimming left V 0 bases short and J 0 bases short, with 6 bases between. The CDR3 reads CASSVGRTNTGELFF. For the CDR3, the DNA is TGTGCCAGCAGCGTAGGACGGACGAACACCGGGGAGCTGTTTTTT.

This clonotype turned up a few times. A much larger clone differs from this one at a single base, so this may be a read error. The chain is built from TRBV7-2 and TRBJ2-3; no definite D call. V was clipped by 1 base and J by 5 bases, with 4 bases between them. This CDR3 is built from 12 residues. CDR1 is SGHTA, CDR2 FQGNSA, per germline. CDR3 nucleotide sequence: TGTGCCAGCAGCTTAGTTGTAGATACGCAGTATTTT. This gives the protein CASSLVVDTQYF.

This clonotype has at least ten counts. The chain carries TRBV10-3 and TRBJ1-1, with a tentative D call TRBD1 (5 bases). From germline, CDR1 is ENHRY and CDR2 SYGVKD. V was clipped by 1 base and J by 4 bases, with 25 bases between them. CDR3 size: 19 residues. The CDR3 sequence is CAISEWGRASTPHPTEAFF. DNA for the CDR3: TGTGCCATCAGTGAGTGGGGCAGGGCATCCACCCCCCACCCCACTGAAGCTTTCTTT.

Ten or more counts support this clonotype. The V gene is TRBV12-3 or TRBV12-4, the J gene TRBJ1-2; unclear D gene. The CDR3 is 16 amino acids. The V end lost 6 bases, the J end lost 3 bases, and 20 bases lay between the germline ends. CDR3 DNA: TGTGCCAGCAGCTCAGATTCCCTAAGTTGGGACTATGGCTACACCTTC. Protein: CASSSDSLSWDYGYTF.